The 30 T cell receptor beta chains presented below share a single source sample, sequenced in a study of cytomegalovirus exposure and HLA in healthy donors. This PCR relied on a set of 60 Vbeta primers and 13 Jbeta primers. Method: immunoSEQ multiplex PCR; TCRdb's copy keeps in-frame clones and lacks some. The sample yields about 200,000 clones, about 86% seen once. The sample taken for sequencing was PBMCs. These receptors originate from a woman under 40 in good health and CMV-seronegative.

The chain employs TRBV4-2 and TRBJ2-2; D is perhaps TRBD2 (6 bases). Germline CDR1 reads LGHNA; CDR2 reads YNFKEQ. Trimming took 3 bases from V and 3 from J, leaving 20 bases between them. The CDR3 runs to 18 residues. This chain's CDR3 is CASSHRLGEYRDTGELFF. DNA of the CDR3: TGTGCCAGCAGCCACAGACTAGGAGAATATAGGGACACCGGGGAGCTGTTTTTT.

The gene calls are TRBV4-2 and TRBJ2-7; 11 bases line up with TRBD2. The germline CDR1 and CDR2 sequences are LGHNA and YNFKEQ. Trimming removed 0 bases from V and 3 bases from J; junction bases left unmatched: 7. The CDR3 covers 17 residues. CDR3 amino acids: CASSQDRVSGRVYEQYF. The CDR3 bases are TGTGCCAGCAGCCAAGATCGGGTTAGCGGGAGGGTCTACGAGCAGTACTTC.

The chain has TRBV5-1 and TRBJ2-3, with 7 bases that match TRBD2. Germline CDR1 is SGHRS and CDR2 is YFSETQ. The CDR3 runs to 15 residues. The ends lost 1 base at V and 8 bases at J; junction bases unmatched: 10. The CDR3 sequence is CASSLNEAGRGTQYF. The CDR3 DNA sequence: TGCGCCAGCAGCTTGAATGAAGCGGGGCGTGGTACGCAGTATTTT.

The chain carries TRBV5-1 and TRBJ2-5; tentative D call: TRBD2 (7 bases). Looked up from germline, CDR1 is SGHRS and CDR2 is YFSETQ. CDR3 length: 16 amino acids. V was trimmed by 4 bases and J by 1 base, leaving 17 bases between them. The CDR3, as DNA: TGCGCCAGCAGCGTATCCACGCGGGGGCCCCAAGAGACCCAGTACTTC. This encodes CASSVSTRGPQETQYF.

This chain uses TRBV6-1 with TRBJ2-1; 12 bases map to TRBD2. Germline CDR1 MNHNS, CDR2 SASEGT. J lost 3 bases, V lost 6 bases, and 6 bases had no gene match. CDR3 size: 16 residues. The CDR3 DNA reads as TGTGCCAGCAGGGAACTAGCGGGGGGAGACTACAATGAGCAGTTCTTC. Its translation: CASRELAGGDYNEQFF.

The rearrangement uses TRBV5-1 and TRBJ2-5, with a weak D call TRBD2 (6 bases). Between the trimmed V and J ends, which lost 2 bases and 4 bases, there was a span of 12 bases. Germline-derived CDR1 and CDR2 are SGHRS and YFSETQ. The CDR3 length is 14 residues. The CDR3, as DNA: TGCGCCAGCAGCTTCGCGGGATCGGTAGAGACCCAGTACTTC. This encodes CASSFAGSVETQYF.

The V and J genes are TRBV5-1 and TRBJ2-3, with TRBD1 as a possible D gene (6 bases). The germline V gene encodes CDR1 SGHRS and CDR2 YFSETQ. The V gene lost 2 bases and the J gene lost 5 bases, with 9 bases spanning the gap. This CDR3 contains 13 residues. CDR3 DNA sequence: TGCGCCAGCAGCTTTTGGGGGCGAGATACGCAGTATTTT. Translation: CASSFWGRDTQYF.

The rearrangement links TRBV18 to TRBJ1-4; D might be TRBD1 (5 bases). Looked up from germline, CDR1 is KGHSH and CDR2 is LQKENI. The CDR3 is 15 residues long. Trimming removed 2 bases at V and 2 bases at J, with 9 bases between. The CDR3 here is CASSPGTWTNEKLFF. The CDR3 bases are TGTGCCAGCTCACCAGGGACTTGGACTAATGAAAAACTGTTTTTT. Using reference TRBV18 and TRBJ1-4 for the parts outside the CDR3, the full variable domain is NAGVMQNPRHLVRRRGQEARLRCSPMKGHSHVYWYRQLPEEGLKFMVYLQKENIIDESGMPKERFSAEFPKEGPSILRIQQVVRGDSAAYFCASSPGTWTNEKLFFGSGTQLSVL.

This chain connects TRBV28 to TRBJ2-2, with 8 bases aligning to TRBD1. This CDR3 has 17 residues. Germline assignment: CDR1 MDHEN and CDR2 SYDVKM. With 5 bases clipped from V and 3 bases from J, the junction kept 11 bases outside the gene matches. This chain's CDR3 is CASSPPGQGGYTGELFF. In nucleotides, the CDR3 is TGTGCCAGCAGTCCACCTGGACAGGGTGGATACACCGGGGAGCTGTTTTTT.

The chain employs TRBV29-1 and TRBJ2-3, with 8 bases identical to TRBD1. In germline, CDR1 is SQVTM, CDR2 ANQGSEA. The trim removed 3 bases at V and 2 bases at J, leaving 1 base unmatched. The CDR3 sequence is 13 residues long. The CDR3: CSVETGDTDTQYF. The CDR3 nucleotides are TGCAGCGTTGAGACAGGGGACACAGATACGCAGTATTTT.

This sequence joins TRBV28 and TRBJ2-5; 9 bases align to TRBD2. This CDR3 is built from 16 residues. The germline gives CDR1 MDHEN, CDR2 SYDVKM. V shed 1 base, J shed 1 base, and the junction held 4 bases outside the gene matches. CDR3 DNA sequence: TGTGCCAGCAGTTTATTCGAAGCGGGGGGCCAAGAGACCCAGTACTTC. This encodes CASSLFEAGGQETQYF.

Of note for this clone: This sample also contains other DNA sequences that code for the same CDR3. The V gene is TRBV20-1, the J gene TRBJ2-1; D is undetermined. Germline CDR1 reads DFQATT; CDR2 reads SNEGSKA (reference sequence). The CDR3 runs 11 residues. Trimming pared 3 bases from V and 9 bases from J, leaving 9 bases between. CDR3 nucleotides: TGCAGTGCTAGCCCCGGCGGTGAGCAGTTCTTC. Translated, it gives CSASPGGEQFF.

The chain joins TRBV6-5 to TRBJ1-5; 9 bases line up with TRBD1. Germline lookup yields CDR1 MNHEY and CDR2 SVGAGI. This CDR3 has 15 residues. The V and J ends lost 2 bases and 4 bases, in that order; junction bases with no gene match: 3. CDR3 protein: CASSYGTGINQPQHF. The CDR3 nucleotides are TGTGCCAGCAGTTACGGGACAGGGATAAATCAGCCCCAGCATTTT.

The V and J genes are TRBV6-5 and TRBJ2-7; 9 nucleotides match TRBD2. CDR1 MNHEY and CDR2 SVGAGI come from the germline V gene. This CDR3 is built from 16 residues. The V gene end was trimmed by 2 bases and the J gene end by 3 bases; junction bases not matched to a gene: 8. The CDR3 is CASSYLGRGGRYEQYF. In nucleotides, the CDR3 is TGTGCCAGCAGTTACCTTGGGCGGGGGGGACGCTACGAGCAGTACTTC.

This sequence joins TRBV29-1 and TRBJ1-1; D uncertain. The germline CDR1 and CDR2 sequences are SQVTM and ANQGSEA. CDR3 length: 11 amino acids. Trimming removed 5 bases from V and 0 bases from J, with 4 bases in between. DNA for the CDR3: TGCAGCGTTTGGCTGAACACTGAAGCTTTCTTT. The encoded protein is CSVWLNTEAFF.

This clone was picked up one time. The chain has TRBV28 and TRBJ1-2; maybe TRBD1 (5 bases). The V gene lost 6 bases and the J gene lost 4 bases, with 21 bases spanning the gap. Germline V gene lookup returns CDR1 MDHEN and CDR2 SYDVKM. The length of the CDR3 is 16 residues. The CDR3 bases are TGTGCCAGCAGACCTGACACCTACGGAGGGGTCTATGGCTACACCTTC. Amino acid sequence: CASRPDTYGGVYGYTF.

As for this clone: Other DNA sequences in the sample encode the same CDR3. The chain joins TRBV19 to TRBJ1-5, with 9 bases lining up with TRBD1. CDR1 LNHDA and CDR2 SQIVND come from the germline V gene (reference sequence). CDR3 size: 14 residues. V dropped 5 bases and J dropped 4; count of bases not matched to a gene: 3. The CDR3 nucleotides read TGTGCCAGTAGTGGAGGACAGGGGAATCAGCCCCAGCATTTT. It codes for CASSGGQGNQPQHF.

This chain uses TRBV11-2 with TRBJ2-7, with 14 bases fitting TRBD2. V lost 2 bases, J lost 7 bases, and 13 bases stayed unmatched. Germline CDR1 SGHAT, CDR2 FQNNGV. This CDR3 is 18 amino acids long. The CDR3: CASSLKLLTSGRASEQYF. Here the CDR3 DNA reads TGTGCCAGCAGCTTAAAACTCTTGACTAGCGGGAGGGCGTCTGAGCAGTACTTC.

The rearrangement joins TRBV28 to TRBJ2-7, with D possibly TRBD1 on 5 matching bases. Germline assignment: CDR1 MDHEN and CDR2 SYDVKM. The CDR3 contains 13 residues. Trimming left V 6 bases short and J 3 bases short, with 12 bases between. CDR3 nucleotides: TGTGCCAGCAGAAGACAGCCTCTCTACGAGCAGTACTTC. Translation: CASRRQPLYEQYF.

The chain links TRBV5-6 to TRBJ1-6, with D possibly being TRBD1 (5 bases). Germline V lookup: CDR1 SGHDT, CDR2 YYEEEE. This CDR3 region has 13 residues. V was pared by 4 bases and J by 13 bases, with 15 bases between. CDR3 DNA: TGTGCCAGCAGCCTCCGGGGCCGGGGGCCCCTCCACTTT. It codes for CASSLRGRGPLHF.

This rearrangement joins TRBV19 to TRBJ1-2; a possible D gene is TRBD1 (6 bases). CDR1 and CDR2 (germline): LNHDA, SQIVND (reference sequence). This CDR3 spans 17 amino acids. The V end was cut by 5 bases, the J end by 3 bases, with 22 bases between. The CDR3 region has the DNA TGTGCCAGTAGTTATGGGACAAGGGGCTTTGTGGACTATGGCTACACCTTC. It specifies CASSYGTRGFVDYGYTF.

This sequence joins TRBV28 and TRBJ1-1; no firm D call. V shed 5 bases and J shed 5 bases, with 9 bases lying between them. CDR1 and CDR2 from the germline V gene are MDHEN and SYDVKM. The CDR3 length is 12 residues. The CDR3 sequence is CASSPGITEAFF. As DNA, the CDR3 is TGTGCCAGCAGTCCGGGGATTACTGAAGCTTTCTTT.

The chain joins TRBV5-5 to TRBJ1-5; TRBD1 matches 7 bases. CDR3 length equals 14 residues. Germline loops: CDR1 SGHKS, CDR2 YYEKEE (reference sequence). The ends lost 1 base at V and 2 bases at J; junction bases unmatched: 0. The DNA for the CDR3 is TGTGCCAGCAGCTTGACAGGGGGCAATCAGCCCCAGCATTTT. It yields the protein CASSLTGGNQPQHF.

This clone appeared once. V and J are TRBV9 and TRBJ1-5; TRBD1 is a possible D gene (5 bases). CDR1 SGDLS and CDR2 YYNGEE come from the germline V gene. Trimming removed 0 bases at V and 7 bases at J, with 14 bases between. The CDR3 has 15 residues. CDR3 nucleotide sequence: TGTGCCAGCAGCGTAGACGGACGGAGGGACCAGCCCCAGCATTTT. It encodes CASSVDGRRDQPQHF.

V is TRBV2 and J is TRBJ2-1; TRBD2 matches at 7 bases. Germline V gene sequence: CDR1 SNHLY, CDR2 FYNNEI. With V trimmed by 6 bases and J by 0 bases, 5 bases remained unmatched. The CDR3 length is 15 residues. DNA of the CDR3: TGTGCCAGCAGGGAGGGCGGGAGCTCCTACAATGAGCAGTTCTTC. As protein: CASREGGSSYNEQFF.

The chain is built from TRBV4-2 and TRBJ2-7, with 11 bases that match TRBD2. This CDR3 has 15 residues. Germline CDR1 reads LGHNA; CDR2 reads YNFKEQ. V dropped 4 bases and J dropped 4; count of bases not matched to a gene: 6. The CDR3 spells CASSRNRLAGYEQYF. The CDR3 DNA follows: TGTGCCAGCAGCCGGAACCGACTAGCGGGGTACGAGCAGTACTTC.

The table lists this clone with a few counts. The J gene is TRBJ2-1, the V gene TRBV5-4; 7 bases map to TRBD2. With V trimmed by 1 base and J by 4 bases, 5 bases remained unmatched. The germline V gene has CDR1 SGHNT and CDR2 YYREEE (reference sequence). The CDR3 length is 15 residues. The CDR3 bases are TGTGCCAGCAGCTTGTATGCTAGCGGATACAATGAGCAGTTCTTC. This codes for CASSLYASGYNEQFF.

V usage is TRBV2 and J usage is TRBJ2-7; unclear D gene. The CDR3 contains 11 residues. Deletions cut 4 bases from V and 3 bases from J, with 4 bases between. Germline V CDR1 and CDR2: SNHLY, FYNNEI. The CDR3 spells CASSGNYEQYF. The CDR3 region has the DNA TGTGCCAGCAGTGGTAACTACGAGCAGTACTTC.

The chain carries TRBV27 and TRBJ2-1; 11 positions agree with TRBD2. The trim removed 5 bases at V and 1 base at J, leaving 4 bases unmatched. Germline CDR1 MNHEY, CDR2 SMNVEV (reference sequence). The CDR3 has 16 amino acids. The CDR3 loop reads CASSGWTSGSYNEQFF. CDR3 nucleotide sequence: TGTGCCAGCAGTGGATGGACTAGCGGGTCCTACAATGAGCAGTTCTTC.

V usage is TRBV27 and J usage is TRBJ2-7; TRBD1 matches at 7 bases. The germline CDR1 and CDR2 sequences are MNHEY and SMNVEV (reference sequence). There are 14 residues in the CDR3. J lost 4 bases, V lost 3 bases, and 6 bases had no gene match. CDR3 loop: CASSLTGNLYEQYF. In DNA form, the CDR3 reads TGTGCCAGCAGTTTGACAGGGAATCTGTACGAGCAGTACTTC.